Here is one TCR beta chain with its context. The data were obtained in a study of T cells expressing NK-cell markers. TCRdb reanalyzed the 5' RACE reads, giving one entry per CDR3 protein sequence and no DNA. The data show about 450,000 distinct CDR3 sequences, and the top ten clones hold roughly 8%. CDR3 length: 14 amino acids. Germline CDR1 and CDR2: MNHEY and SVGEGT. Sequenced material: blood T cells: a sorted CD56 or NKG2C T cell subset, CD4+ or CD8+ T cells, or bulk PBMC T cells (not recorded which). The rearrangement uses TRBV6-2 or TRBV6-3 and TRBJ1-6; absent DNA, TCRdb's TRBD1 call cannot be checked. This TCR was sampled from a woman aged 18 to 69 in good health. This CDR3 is CASSYSTGTSPLHF.